These 24 T cell receptor beta chains originate from one sample sequenced in a study of T cells in localized non-small cell lung cancer. Clones were sequenced by immunoSEQ multiplex PCR, and TCRdb holds only the in-frame ones, with some missing. The sample consists of 2,000 to 3,000 clones, 28% of them appearing once. The sequencing here drew on lung tumor tissue, taken before any cancer treatment. These receptors all stem from a male donor older than 55 with stage II squamous cell lung carcinoma.

This clone was found a few times. The V and J genes are TRBV11-3 and TRBJ2-1, with 8 bases identical to TRBD1. CDR1 SGHNT and CDR2 YENEEA come from the germline V gene. The CDR3 runs to 15 residues. The ends lost 3 bases at V and 2 bases at J; junction bases unmatched: 3. Here the CDR3 reads CASSLEGQAYNEQFF. Written as DNA, the CDR3 is TGTGCCAGCAGCTTGGAGGGACAGGCCTACAATGAGCAGTTCTTC.

This clone has just a few counts. The rearrangement links TRBV28 to TRBJ1-2, with a weak D call TRBD1 (5 bases). Germline CDR1 reads MDHEN; CDR2 reads SYDVKM. Trimming stripped 7 bases from V and 7 bases from J, with 16 bases between. This CDR3 comprises 13 residues. As DNA, the CDR3 is TGTGCCAGCATTCTTAACGGGGCAACTGGCTACACCTTC. Translated, it gives CASILNGATGYTF.

V is TRBV28 and J is TRBJ1-2, with D perhaps matching TRBD1 (5 bases). This CDR3 contains 14 residues. The germline V gene has CDR1 MDHEN and CDR2 SYDVKM. The V end lost 5 bases, the J end lost 3 bases, and 13 bases lay between the germline ends. This CDR3 reads CASSRQQGDYGYTF. The CDR3 nucleotides are TGTGCCAGCAGTCGACAGCAAGGAGACTATGGCTACACCTTC.

The chain is built from TRBV10-2 and TRBJ2-7; D is tentatively TRBD1 or TRBD2 (5 bases each). Trimming took off 5 bases at V and 12 bases at J, with 23 bases between the two ends. There are 14 residues in the CDR3. CDR1 is WSHSY and CDR2 is SAAADI in the germline V gene. The CDR3 DNA follows: TGCGCCAGCAGTCCCCTGAGGGGCTTGCCTACGTGGTACTTC. Translating it yields CASSPLRGLPTWYF.

Regarding this clone: An uncertain or unread base leads to its residue being written X. The J gene is TRBJ1-2, the V gene TRBV11-1; 7 bases line up with TRBD1. The CDR3 is made up of 14 amino acids. V was clipped by 5 bases and J by 0 bases; unmatched bases: 3. Germline assignment: CDR1 SGHAT and CDR2 FQDESV (reference sequence). The CDR3 spells CASSXGTANYGYTF. CDR3 coding DNA: TGTGCCAGCAGCCSCGGGACAGCTAACTATGGCTACACCTTC.

This chain joins TRBV18 and TRBJ2-2, with D perhaps TRBD2 (5 bases). Germline V gene data show CDR1 as KGHSH and CDR2 as LQKENI. The V end was cut by 2 bases, the J end by 6 bases, with 13 bases between. The CDR3 consists of 15 residues. The CDR3 spells CASSPTSGIAGELFF. CDR3 DNA: TGTGCCAGCTCACCAACATCGGGGATCGCCGGGGAGCTGTTTTTT.

The rearrangement joins TRBV19 to TRBJ2-3; D remains ambiguous. The CDR3 runs to 15 residues. The V end lost 2 bases, the J end lost 0 bases, and 9 bases lay between the germline ends. Germline CDR1 and CDR2: LNHDA and SQIVND (reference sequence). CDR3 nucleotides: TGTGCCAGTAGTATAACTGGCTGGAGCACAGATACGCAGTATTTT. This encodes CASSITGWSTDTQYF.

The chain links TRBV7-4 to TRBJ2-5; D remains unclear. Germline V gene sequence: CDR1 SGHVT, CDR2 SQSDAQ. This CDR3 is built from 13 residues. V was pared by 6 bases and J by 5 bases, with 13 bases between. CDR3: CASSPGVRETQYF. CDR3 nucleotides: TGTGCCAGCAGTCCGGGCGTTCGGGAGACCCAGTACTTC.

Relative to its sample, this clone is large. The chain uses TRBV6-8 and TRBJ1-3; unclear D gene. This CDR3 region has 17 residues. Between the trimmed V and J ends, which lost 6 bases and 2 bases, there was a span of 20 bases. Germline assignment: CDR1 MNHGY and CDR2 SAAAGT. Written as DNA, the CDR3 is TGTGCCAGCAGCCGAAGACAAATTCTACAACCTGGAAACACCATATATTTT. It encodes CASSRRQILQPGNTIYF.

This clone qualifies as medium-sized. J is TRBJ2-1 and V is TRBV11-3; no clear D. V was clipped by 3 bases and J by 0 bases, with 12 bases between them. Germline V CDR1 and CDR2: SGHNT, YENEEA. This CDR3 contains 16 residues. DNA for the CDR3: TGTGCCAGCAGCTTGGACCAACGAAGCTCCTACAATGAGCAGTTCTTC. Encoded protein: CASSLDQRSSYNEQFF. The full variable domain, with the rest looked up from reference TRBV11-3 and TRBJ2-1, is EAGVVQSPRYKIIEKKQPVAFWCNPISGHNTLYWYLQNLGQGPELLIRYENEEAVDDSQLPKDRFSAERLKGVDSTLKIQPAELGDSAVYLCASSLDQRSSYNEQFFGPGTRLTVL.

The chain uses TRBV11-3 and TRBJ2-2; D remains unclear. The CDR3 consists of 15 residues. V was clipped by 4 bases and J by 3 bases, with 12 bases between them. The germline CDR1 and CDR2 sequences are SGHNT and YENEEA. CDR3 nucleotide sequence: TGTGCCAGCAGCTCATACCGACCGGACACCGGGGAGCTGTTTTTT. Residues: CASSSYRPDTGELFF. Full variable domain (outside the CDR3, taken from reference TRBV11-3 and TRBJ2-2): EAGVVQSPRYKIIEKKQPVAFWCNPISGHNTLYWYLQNLGQGPELLIRYENEEAVDDSQLPKDRFSAERLKGVDSTLKIQPAELGDSAVYLCASSSYRPDTGELFFGEGSRLTVL.

This clone was found a few times. V is TRBV11-3 and J is TRBJ2-3; no definite D call. The germline CDR1 and CDR2 sequences are SGHNT and YENEEA. This CDR3 contains 16 residues. V was trimmed by 3 bases and J by 1 base, leaving 14 bases between them. The CDR3 DNA reads TGTGCCAGCAGCTTCCCCCTGAAGACCCGCACAGATACGCAGTATTTT. This encodes CASSFPLKTRTDTQYF.

In its sample, this clone was seen a few times. This rearrangement joins TRBV9 to TRBJ2-7, with D hard to call. Germline lookup yields CDR1 SGDLS and CDR2 YYNGEE. Trimming left V 1 base short and J 7 bases short, with 15 bases between. There are 14 residues in the CDR3. The CDR3 DNA reads as TGTGCCAGCAGCGTATCGACCCAAGGGTGGGAGCAGTACTTC. Its protein is CASSVSTQGWEQYF.

This clone is categorized as large. The chain carries TRBV18 and TRBJ2-7, with D tentatively TRBD1 (6 bases). Trimming shortened V by 6 bases and J by 4 bases, and 13 bases separated the two germline ends. The germline V gene encodes CDR1 KGHSH and CDR2 LQKENI. CDR3 length equals 13 residues. The CDR3 region has the DNA TGTGCCAGCTCCCAAGGACAGTTATACGAGCAGTACGTC. Its translation: CASSQGQLYEQYV.

By sample share, this clone is medium-sized. This chain links TRBV6-8 with TRBJ1-2; possible D gene TRBD1, 6 bases. The CDR3 contains 16 residues. CDR1 is MNHGY, CDR2 SAAAGT, per germline. The ends were cut back, 5 bases at V and 0 bases at J, with 16 bases in the middle. The CDR3, as DNA: TGTGCCAGCAGTGCCCTCCCGGGACACGCTAACTATGGCTACACCTTC. Its translation is CASSALPGHANYGYTF.

This clone qualifies as medium-sized (0.01 to 0.1%). Here the CDR3 reads CASSVDGSGANVLTF. In nucleotides, the CDR3 is TGTGCCAGCAGCGTAGATGGTTCTGGGGCCAACGTCCTGACTTTC. The rearrangement joins TRBV9 to TRBJ2-6; no firm D call. Germline CDR1 and CDR2: SGDLS and YYNGEE. There are 15 residues in the CDR3. The germline V and J ends were trimmed by 0 bases and 1 base, with 5 bases remaining between them.

This sequence joins TRBV5-1 and TRBJ2-7; D may match TRBD1 or TRBD2 (5 bases each). Trimming left V 0 bases short and J 6 bases short, with 13 bases between. Germline V gene data show CDR1 as SGHRS and CDR2 as YFSETQ. This CDR3 is built from 14 residues. Here the CDR3 DNA reads TGCGCCAGCAGCTTGGTCGGGGCAGGGACCGAGCAGTACGTC. It specifies CASSLVGAGTEQYV.

V gene TRBV25-1 combines with J gene TRBJ2-1; TRBD2 is a possible D gene (6 bases). This CDR3 has 14 residues. The V and J ends lost 7 bases and 0 bases respectively, with 10 bases between them. The V gene's germline CDR1 is MGHDK and CDR2 SYGVNS. DNA for the CDR3: TGTGCCAGCACCAGCGGGCTCTCCTACAATGAGCAGTTCTTC. Its translation is CASTSGLSYNEQFF.

The V and J genes are TRBV19 and TRBJ2-1; weak D call: TRBD2 (7 bases). V shed 3 bases and J shed 7 bases, with 28 bases lying between them. The length of the CDR3 is 19 residues. Germline CDR1 reads LNHDA; CDR2 reads SQIVND (reference sequence). The CDR3, as DNA: TGTGCCAGTAGTATGTCTTGGGGGGGCGCAAAACCTCATAGGAATGAGCAGTTCTTC. Its translation is CASSMSWGGAKPHRNEQFF.

The chain employs TRBV11-3 and TRBJ2-2, with 7 bases matching TRBD1. The V segment lost 3 bases and the J segment 1 base; nucleotides outside the gene matches: 5. This CDR3 is 16 amino acids long. Germline CDR1 SGHNT, CDR2 YENEEA. The CDR3 DNA sequence: TGTGCCAGCAGCTTGGACAGGAGGCGGAACACCGGGGAGCTGTTTTTT. This translates into CASSLDRRRNTGELFF.

This clone was detected a few times. The chain's CDR3 is CASSFARGTTYEQYF. CDR3 nucleotide sequence: TGTGCCAGCAGCTTCGCCAGGGGAACAACCTACGAGCAGTACTTC. V gene TRBV11-3 combines with J gene TRBJ2-7; perhaps TRBD1 as D (6 bases). Trimming left V 3 bases short and J 2 bases short, with 14 bases between. The CDR3 spans 15 residues. From germline, CDR1 is SGHNT and CDR2 YENEEA.

This rearrangement joins TRBV27 to TRBJ2-3; TRBD2 agrees at 15 bases. Losses at the gene ends were 5 bases for V and 6 bases for J; bases not matched to a gene: 9. Germline V gives CDR1 MNHEY, CDR2 SMNVEV (reference sequence). The CDR3 has 17 amino acids. CDR3 loop: CASSLGLAGGWWDTQYF. CDR3 in DNA: TGTGCCAGCAGTCTCGGACTAGCGGGAGGGTGGTGGGATACGCAGTATTTT.

The genes are TRBV11-3 and TRBJ2-5, with TRBD2 matching 7 bases. J gave up 1 base and V 5 bases, and 7 bases lay outside the gene matches. The CDR3 totals 15 residues. Germline V CDR1 and CDR2: SGHNT, YENEEA. The CDR3 region is CASSARGRGQETQYF. In DNA form, the CDR3 reads TGTGCCAGCAGCGCGCGGGGGAGAGGCCAAGAGACCCAGTACTTC.

This chain links TRBV30 with TRBJ2-3, with 10 bases matching TRBD2. Germline V gene lookup returns CDR1 GTSNPN and CDR2 SVGIG (reference sequence). The J segment lost 7 bases and the V segment lost 3 bases, leaving 7 bases of the junction unmatched. The CDR3 contains 14 residues. The CDR3 sequence is CAWSSSGSRNTQYF. Written as DNA, the CDR3 is TGTGCCTGGAGCTCTAGCGGGAGTAGGAATACGCAGTATTTT.